Listed below are T cell receptor beta chains from one sample, sequenced in a study of shared clonotypes between healthy human individuals. The data were produced by immunoSEQ multiplex PCR, yet TCRdb's version contains in-frame clones alone and is incomplete. Among roughly 2.2 million clones listed, over 90% were seen once. Sequencing was done on a sample of naive CD4+ T cells from PBMCs. Receptor source: a man between 18 and 35 years old in good health. Some clones in this sample may be carry-over from other donors' samples. Both conserved end residues are part of each CDR3. The order of the fields is V gene, D gene, J gene, clone size, CDR3 protein, CDR3 DNA. D genes are given only for firm matches. Size values are once, few and many counts, or a class for expanded clones, and some rows have none.

>TRBV7-9|NA|TRBJ2-7|NA
CASSLVGNGEQYF
TGTGCCAGCAGCTTAGTTGGGAATGGCGAGCAGTACTTC
>TRBV30|NA|TRBJ1-3|NA
CAWILDKRGNTIYF
TGTGCCTGGATTCTCGACAAGAGAGGAAACACCATATATTTT
>TRBV7-9|TRBD1|TRBJ1-2|once
CASSPPGTGVGYTF
TGTGCCAGCAGCCCCCCCGGGACAGGGGTTGGCTACACCTTC
>TRBV28|NA|TRBJ2-1|NA
CASTERLKFSGEQFF
TGTGCCAGCACCGAGCGGCTAAAGTTCAGCGGTGAGCAGTTCTTC
>TRBV30|TRBD2|TRBJ2-1|NA
CAWRGSGSYNEQFF
TGTGCCTGGAGGGGTAGCGGGAGTTACAATGAGCAGTTCTTC
>TRBV29-1|NA|TRBJ2-2|NA
CSVESGGTGELFF
TGCAGCGTTGAAAGTGGGGGCACCGGGGAGCTGTTTTTT
>TRBV28|NA|TRBJ1-2|NA
CASSFNKGPGYTF
TGTGCCAGCAGTTTTAATAAGGGCCCTGGCTACACCTTC
>TRBV2|TRBD2|TRBJ2-3|NA
CASRMTSGMDTQYF
TGTGCCAGCAGAATGACTAGCGGGATGGATACGCAGTATTTT
>TRBV6-1|NA|TRBJ1-2|NA
CASSDRTNYGYTF
TGTGCCAGCAGTGATCGGACAAACTATGGCTACACCTTC
>TRBV4-1|NA|TRBJ1-3|NA
CASSPRRLDSGNTIYF
TGCGCCAGCAGCCCTCGACGGCTTGACTCTGGAAACACCATATATTTT
>TRBV5-1|TRBD2|TRBJ2-1|NA
CASSLGASGWSSYNEQFF
TGCGCCAGCAGCTTGGGGGCTAGCGGGTGGAGCTCCTACAATGAGCAGTTCTTC
>TRBV5-8|NA|TRBJ1-5|NA
CASSLAGWGFGPQHF
TGTGCCAGCAGCTTGGCCGGATGGGGGTTTGGGCCCCAGCATTTT
>TRBV9|NA|TRBJ2-7|NA
CASSVGGTVSYEQYF
TGTGCCAGCAGCGTAGGCGGGACAGTCTCCTACGAGCAGTACTTC
>TRBV2|TRBD1|TRBJ2-5|once
CASRGTGEETQYF
TGTGCCAGCAGAGGGACAGGGGAAGAGACCCAGTACTTC
>TRBV28|TRBD2|TRBJ2-7|NA
CASSLVWGLAAEQYF
TGTGCCAGCAGTTTGGTCTGGGGACTAGCGGCCGAGCAGTACTTC
>TRBV28|NA|TRBJ2-2|NA
CASSSYTGELFF
TGTGCCAGCAGTTCTTATACCGGGGAGCTGTTTTTT
>TRBV29-1|NA|TRBJ1-5|NA
CSVGTSELGPQHF
TGCAGCGTAGGGACCTCCGAGTTGGGGCCCCAGCATTTT
>TRBV7-3|TRBD1|TRBJ2-5|NA
CASSRGQGETQYF
TGTGCCAGCAGTCGAGGACAGGGGGAGACCCAGTACTTC
>TRBV9|NA|TRBJ1-2|NA
CASSGGPGVMYGYTF
TGTGCCAGCAGCGGCGGGCCGGGGGTAATGTATGGCTACACCTTC
>TRBV7-9|NA|TRBJ1-1|NA
CASSFHPGLRGTEAFF
TGTGCCAGCAGCTTTCACCCGGGACTAAGGGGGACTGAAGCTTTCTTT
>TRBV11-1|TRBD2|TRBJ2-5|NA
CASSSPIFRDGRGGETQYF
TGTGCCAGCAGCTCGCCGATCTTCCGGGACGGCCGCGGGGGAGAGACCCAGTACTTC
>TRBV10-1|TRBD1|TRBJ2-1|NA
CASSGTGSYNEQFF
TGCGCCAGCTCCGGGACAGGCTCCTACAATGAGCAGTTCTTC
>TRBV18|NA|TRBJ2-1|NA
CASSPTSVNEQFF
TGTGCCAGCTCACCGACCAGCGTTAATGAGCAGTTCTTC
>TRBV4-2|TRBD1|TRBJ1-2|NA
CASSRGTGQNYGYTF
TGTGCCAGCAGCCGAGGGACAGGACAAAACTATGGCTACACCTTC
>TRBV28|NA|TRBJ2-2|NA
CASRHPGGPNTGELFF
TGTGCCAGCAGACACCCCGGGGGCCCGAACACCGGGGAGCTGTTTTTT
>TRBV28|TRBD1|TRBJ2-7|NA
CASRTNDRGFEQYF
TGTGCCAGCAGGACTAACGACAGGGGCTTTGAGCAGTACTTC
>TRBV7-9|TRBD1|TRBJ2-6|NA
CASSHRPGGSGANVLTF
TGTGCCAGCAGCCACCGCCCAGGGGGCTCTGGGGCCAACGTCCTGACTTTC
>TRBV11-2|NA|TRBJ2-1|NA
CASSKQAGTPYNEQFF
TGTGCCAGCAGCAAACAAGCCGGGACACCCTACAATGAGCAGTTCTTC
>TRBV7-3|NA|TRBJ2-6|NA
CASSLTAGANVLTF
TGTGCCAGCAGCTTAACGGCCGGGGCCAACGTCCTGACTTTC
>TRBV19|NA|TRBJ1-1|few
CASSIGERNTEAFF
TGTGCCAGTAGTATCGGGGAGAGGAACACTGAAGCTTTCTTT
>TRBV14|NA|TRBJ1-1|NA
CASSQAGIMNTEAFF
TGTGCCAGCAGCCAAGCAGGGATTATGAACACTGAAGCTTTCTTT
>TRBV4-3|NA|TRBJ2-7|NA
CASSQVGRYEQYF
TGCGCCAGCAGCCAAGTAGGGCGCTACGAGCAGTACTTC
>TRBV7-3|NA|TRBJ2-3|once
CASSPPGKPSTDTQYF
TGTGCCAGCAGCCCCCCGGGCAAACCTAGCACAGATACGCAGTATTTT
>TRBV28|NA|TRBJ1-2|once
CASNSPPTEWGYGYTF
TGTGCCAGCAACTCCCCCCCGACAGAGTGGGGCTATGGCTACACCTTC
>TRBV7-3|NA|TRBJ2-3|once
CASSLYSTDTQYF
TGTGCCAGCAGCTTATATAGCACAGATACGCAGTATTTT
>TRBV5-1|TRBD2|TRBJ2-2|once
CASSAHTSGRETGELFF
TGCGCCAGCAGCGCGCATACTAGCGGGAGGGAGACCGGGGAGCTGTTTTTT
>TRBV6-5|NA|TRBJ1-6|NA
CASRRSSNSPLHF
TGTGCCAGCCGTAGGAGTTCTAATTCACCCCTCCACTTT
>TRBV5-4|NA|TRBJ2-6|NA
CASSLSGSGANVLTF
TGTGCCAGCAGCTTGAGTGGGTCTGGGGCCAACGTCCTGACTTTC
>TRBV5-1|TRBD2|TRBJ2-3|NA
CASSFGLAGAADTQYF
TGCGCCAGCAGCTTTGGACTAGCGGGAGCTGCAGATACGCAGTATTTT
>TRBV2|NA|TRBJ2-3|NA
CACEAQYF
TGTGCCTGCGAGGCGCAGTATTTT
>TRBV7-9|NA|TRBJ1-4|NA
CASTPAGFRGSEKLFF
TGTGCCAGCACCCCAGCCGGATTTCGAGGGAGTGAAAAACTGTTTTTT
>TRBV5-6|NA|TRBJ1-5|NA
CASSRHLGIQPQHF
TGTGCCAGCAGCCGACATTTGGGGATTCAGCCCCAGCATTTT
>TRBV27|TRBD2|TRBJ2-3|NA
CASSLRLAGVDTQYF
TGTGCCAGCAGTCTGCGACTAGCGGGAGTGGATACGCAGTATTTT
>TRBV28|NA|TRBJ2-3|once
CASGGTPGTDTQYF
TGTGCCAGCGGGGGGACACCTGGCACAGATACGCAGTATTTT
>TRBV27|TRBD2|TRBJ2-1|NA
CASSLSGLAGYNEQFF
TGTGCCAGCAGTTTATCGGGGTTAGCGGGGTACAATGAGCAGTTCTTC
>TRBV11-3|NA|TRBJ2-3|once
CASSLGTTTDTQYF
TGTGCCAGCAGCTTAGGGACAACCACAGATACGCAGTATTTT
>TRBV7-3|TRBD1|TRBJ2-3|NA
CASSLVGGPDTQYF
TGTGCCAGCAGCTTAGTAGGGGGCCCAGATACGCAGTATTTT
>TRBV7-2|NA|TRBJ2-7|NA
CASSADSNSYEQYF
TGTGCCAGCAGCGCGGACTCGAACTCCTACGAGCAGTACTTC
>TRBV5-1|NA|TRBJ1-2|NA
CASSFRDARRNYGYTF
TGCGCCAGCAGCTTCCGGGACGCCCGGCGAAACTATGGCTACACCTTC
>TRBV6-1|TRBD1|TRBJ2-5|NA
CASSDMTGGVETQYF
TGTGCCAGCAGTGACATGACAGGGGGAGTAGAGACCCAGTACTTC
>TRBV28|NA|TRBJ1-4|NA
CASKPAGEKLFF
TGTGCCAGCAAACCGGCTGGAGAAAAACTGTTTTTT
>TRBV30|NA|TRBJ2-2|NA
CAWSEGTPRTGELFF
TGTGCCTGGAGTGAAGGGACACCTAGGACCGGGGAGCTGTTTTTT